This paragraph covers one TCR beta chain sequence. The data belong to a study of shared clonotypes between healthy human individuals. TCRdb keeps only in-frame clones here, not all; method: immunoSEQ multiplex PCR. In the table there are some 580,000 clones, about 97% of which are singletons. Germline values: CDR1 MDHEN, CDR2 SYDVKM. The length of the CDR3 is 16 residues. The V and J ends lost 6 bases and 2 bases, in that order; junction bases with no gene match: 6. This TCR was sampled from a woman aged 25 to 45 in good health. The sequenced material came from naive CD4+ T cells sorted from blood. The subset denotes: CD45RA+ positively selected. V usage is TRBV28 and J usage is TRBJ2-7; TRBD2 matches 14 bases. CDR3 nucleotides: TGTGCCAGCAGAGGGACTAGCGGGAGAGGACCCTACGAGCAGTACTTC. Its protein is CASRGTSGRGPYEQYF.